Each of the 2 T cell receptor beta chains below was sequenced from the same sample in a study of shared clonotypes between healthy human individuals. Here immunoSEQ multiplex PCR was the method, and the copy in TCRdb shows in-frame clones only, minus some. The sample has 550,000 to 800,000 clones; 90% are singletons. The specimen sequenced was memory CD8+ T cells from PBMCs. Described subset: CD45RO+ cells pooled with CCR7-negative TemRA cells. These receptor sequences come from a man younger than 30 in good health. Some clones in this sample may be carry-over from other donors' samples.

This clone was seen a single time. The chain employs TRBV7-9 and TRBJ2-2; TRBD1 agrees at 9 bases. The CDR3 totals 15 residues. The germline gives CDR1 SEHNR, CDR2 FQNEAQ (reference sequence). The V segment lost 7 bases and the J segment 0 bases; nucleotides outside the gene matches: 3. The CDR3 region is CASTRDRANTGELFF. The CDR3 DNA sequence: TGTGCCAGCACCCGGGACAGGGCGAACACCGGGGAGCTGTTTTTT.

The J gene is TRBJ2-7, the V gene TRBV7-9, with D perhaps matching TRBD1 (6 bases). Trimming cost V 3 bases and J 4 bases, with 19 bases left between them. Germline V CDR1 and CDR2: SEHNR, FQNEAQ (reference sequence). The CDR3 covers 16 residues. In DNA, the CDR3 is TGTGCCAGCAGCTTGTTACAGGGCCGAACCACATACGAGCAGTACTTC. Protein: CASSLLQGRTTYEQYF.